Following are 27 T cell receptor beta chains from one sample sequenced in a study of blood T cell repertoires in COVID-19. The repertoire was sequenced with immunoSEQ multiplex PCR; TCRdb's copy has only in-frame clones and lacks some. The sample has approximately 240,000 clones, roughly 90% seen once. Sequences were obtained from PBMCs or T cells enriched from blood (not recorded which). These receptors were taken from a woman aged 30 to 39 with acute COVID-19.

This rearrangement joins TRBV5-4 to TRBJ2-1, with D possibly matching TRBD2 (6 bases). Germline CDR1 reads SGHNT; CDR2 reads YYREEE (reference sequence). This CDR3 is built from 11 residues. Trimming cost V 6 bases and J 10 bases, with 11 bases left between them. CDR3 DNA: TGTGCCAGCAACCTTGGGGGGGAGCAGTTCTTC. The encoded protein is CASNLGGEQFF.

V usage is TRBV12-3 or TRBV12-4 and J usage is TRBJ2-1; no clear D gene. CDR3 length: 11 amino acids. Trimming cost V 0 bases and J 9 bases, with 3 bases left between them. DNA for the CDR3: TGTGCCAGCAGTTTAGCTCGTGAGCAGTTCTTC. Its protein product is CASSLAREQFF.

V is TRBV11-2 and J is TRBJ1-4, with 8 bases fitting TRBD1. This CDR3 region has 14 residues. CDR1 is SGHAT, CDR2 FQNNGV, per germline. V lost 5 bases to trimming and J lost 4 bases; unmatched junction nucleotides: 3. As DNA, the CDR3 is TGTGCCAGCAGCGGGGACAGGAGTAATGAAAAACTGTTTTTT. As protein: CASSGDRSNEKLFF.

V usage is TRBV3-1 (or the pseudogene TRBV3-2) and J usage is TRBJ2-5; D gene ambiguous. CDR3 size: 15 residues. Between the trimmed V and J ends, which lost 1 base and 5 bases, there was a span of 14 bases. From germline, CDR1 is LGHDT and CDR2 YNNKEL (reference sequence). CDR3 nucleotide sequence: TGTGCCAGCAGCCAAGGGGTCCTCACGGAGGAGACCCAGTACTTC. Encoded protein: CASSQGVLTEETQYF.

V and J are TRBV6-6 and TRBJ1-1; perhaps TRBD1 as D (5 bases). The V gene's germline CDR1 is MNHNY and CDR2 SVGAGI (reference sequence). The CDR3 runs 16 residues. V shed 2 bases and J shed 7 bases, with 20 bases lying between them. CDR3 DNA: TGTGCCAGCAGTTACAAGGTGATCTCGGGGGGTGATGAAGCTTTCTTT. This codes for CASSYKVISGGDEAFF.

In DNA form, the CDR3 reads TGTGCCAGCGGAGACAGGGTCGGGGCTTTCTTT. Its protein product is CASGDRVGAFF. The V and J genes are TRBV9 and TRBJ1-1; TRBD1 agrees at 7 bases. Trimming cost V 7 bases and J 11 bases; bases outside gene matches: 8. Germline V gives CDR1 SGDLS, CDR2 YYNGEE. CDR3 size: 11 residues.

The CDR3 protein is CASSETGTGNTEAFF. The CDR3 region has the DNA TGTGCCAGCAGCGAAACTGGGACAGGGAACACTGAAGCTTTCTTT. The chain is built from TRBV28 and TRBJ1-1, with 8 bases fitting TRBD1. Germline V gene sequence: CDR1 MDHEN, CDR2 SYDVKM. Unmatched junction bases numbered 7, after V lost 6 bases and J lost 1 base. The CDR3 is made up of 15 amino acids.

This chain joins TRBV30 and TRBJ1-4; possibly TRBD1 for D (6 bases). Trimming shortened V by 8 bases and J by 8 bases, and 18 bases separated the two germline ends. This CDR3 is built from 13 residues. Germline V CDR1 and CDR2: GTSNPN, SVGIG (reference sequence). The CDR3 here is CAGAGDIGEKLFF. The CDR3, as DNA: TGTGCCGGAGCAGGGGACATAGGGGAAAAACTGTTTTTT.

V is TRBV5-8 and J is TRBJ2-1, with 13 bases that match TRBD2. V shed 4 bases and J 2 bases; nucleotides not matched to a gene: 3. The CDR3 runs to 16 residues. Germline-derived CDR1 and CDR2 are SGHTS and YDEGEE. CDR3 sequence (DNA): TGTGCCAGCAGCCCGGGGACTAGCGGGGCCTACAATGAGCAGTTCTTC. Translating it yields CASSPGTSGAYNEQFF.

The chain recombines TRBV5-4 with TRBJ2-1; 10 bases map to TRBD2. This CDR3 is 18 amino acids long. Germline values: CDR1 SGHNT, CDR2 YYREEE (reference sequence). V gave up 0 bases and J gave up 3 bases; unmatched junction bases: 9. CDR3 DNA: TGTGCCAGCAGCTTGGCCTTCGGGCTAGCGGGGGACTACAATGAGCAGTTCTTC. Its protein is CASSLAFGLAGDYNEQFF.

The CDR3 spells CASSPLSDTEAFF. CDR3 in DNA: TGTGCCAGCTCACCACTGAGCGACACTGAAGCTTTCTTT. The J gene is TRBJ1-1, the V gene TRBV18; D remains ambiguous. The length of the CDR3 is 13 residues. V lost 1 base and J lost 3, with 6 bases in between. The germline V gene encodes CDR1 KGHSH and CDR2 LQKENI.

In regard to this clone: At the DNA level, this CDR3 is encoded by other sequences in the same sample as well. The V and J genes are TRBV6-5 and TRBJ2-3, with 11 bases matching TRBD2. Trimming removed 6 bases from V and 3 bases from J; junction bases left unmatched: 2. Germline assignment: CDR1 MNHEY and CDR2 SVGAGI. The CDR3 has 14 amino acids. The CDR3 loop is CASSRLAGTDTQYF. In nucleotides, the CDR3 is TGTGCCAGCAGCCGACTAGCGGGGACAGATACGCAGTATTTT.

CDR3 amino acids: CASSPLGDTEAFF. The CDR3 DNA sequence: TGCGCCAGCAGCCCCCTCGGGGACACTGAAGCTTTCTTT. The V call is TRBV4-1, the J call TRBJ1-1; D is ambiguous. Germline CDR1 and CDR2: MGHRA and YSYEKL. The CDR3 spans 13 residues. Trimming took 4 bases from V and 3 from J, leaving 9 bases between them.

The chain joins TRBV7-2 to TRBJ2-3; TRBD2 matches at 9 bases. Trimming at V came to 1 base and at J to 3 bases, leaving 8 bases not matched to a gene. The germline gives CDR1 SGHTA, CDR2 FQGNSA. The CDR3 spans 17 residues. Here the CDR3 DNA reads TGTGCCAGCAGCTTAGGAGTGGGGCTAGCGGGGACAGATACGCAGTATTTT. It encodes CASSLGVGLAGTDTQYF.

This clone has a single count. The chain combines TRBV7-9 with TRBJ2-2; D gene ambiguous. The CDR3 totals 14 residues. Trimming removed 2 bases from V and 1 base from J, with 5 bases in between. Germline V CDR1 and CDR2: SEHNR, FQNEAQ (reference sequence). CDR3 residues: CASSLLGNTGELFF. CDR3 nucleotide sequence: TGTGCCAGCAGCTTACTCGGGAACACCGGGGAGCTGTTTTTT.

This chain links TRBV3-1 (or the pseudogene TRBV3-2) with TRBJ2-1, with D possibly TRBD2 on 6 matching bases. Per germline, CDR1 LGHDT and CDR2 YNNKEL (reference sequence). Trimming pared 0 bases from V and 5 bases from J, leaving 17 bases between. The CDR3 covers 17 residues. CDR3 DNA sequence: TGTGCCAGCAGCCAAGATTTCAGGACGGGGGATGACAATGAGCAGTTCTTC. It codes for CASSQDFRTGDDNEQFF.

V is TRBV11-3 and J is TRBJ2-3; 7 nucleotides match TRBD2. The CDR3 is 16 residues long. Trimming took 3 bases from V and 1 from J; bases not matched to a gene: 7. Looked up from germline, CDR1 is SGHNT and CDR2 is YENEEA. CDR3 DNA sequence: TGTGCCAGCAGCTTTTCGAGCACTAGCGGCACAGATACGCAGTATTTT. Translated, it gives CASSFSSTSGTDTQYF.

The V call is TRBV28, the J call TRBJ2-2; TRBD1 is a possible D gene (6 bases). V lost 1 base and J 4 bases, leaving 13 bases between the germline ends. CDR3 size: 16 residues. Germline lookup yields CDR1 MDHEN and CDR2 SYDVKM. CDR3 coding DNA: TGTGCCAGCAGTTTATTGCACAGGGTGGGCACCGGGGAGCTGTTTTTT. Protein sequence: CASSLLHRVGTGELFF.

This clone is a singleton in its sample. V gene TRBV27 combines with J gene TRBJ2-2; 8 positions match TRBD2. CDR1 and CDR2 (germline): MNHEY, SMNVEV (reference sequence). V was pared by 6 bases and J by 7 bases, with 4 bases of the junction left unmatched. The CDR3 is 13 residues long. For the CDR3, the DNA is TGTGCCAGCAGAGCGGGGGCGAACGGGGAGCTGTTTTTT. Translating it yields CASRAGANGELFF.

The genes are TRBV5-1 and TRBJ1-2; D gene uncertain. The germline CDR1 and CDR2 sequences are SGHRS and YFSETQ. This CDR3 contains 15 residues. With 0 bases removed from V and 8 bases from J, the gap between germline ends came to 17 bases. The CDR3 region is CASSLAMAGFLGYTF. CDR3 nucleotide sequence: TGCGCCAGCAGCTTGGCCATGGCAGGCTTTCTGGGCTACACCTTC.

V is TRBV18 and J is TRBJ1-5, with TRBD1 identical over 7 bases. The germline gives CDR1 KGHSH, CDR2 LQKENI. The trim removed 5 bases at V and 5 bases at J, leaving 9 bases unmatched. CDR3 size: 15 residues. The CDR3 coding sequence is TGTGCCAGCTCATCTCAGACAGGGATCGATCAGCCCCAGCATTTT. Translated: CASSSQTGIDQPQHF. The full variable domain, with the rest looked up from reference TRBV18 and TRBJ1-5, is NAGVMQNPRHLVRRRGQEARLRCSPMKGHSHVYWYRQLPEEGLKFMVYLQKENIIDESGMPKERFSAEFPKEGPSILRIQQVVRGDSAAYFCASSSQTGIDQPQHFGDGTRLSIL.

The chain couples TRBV11-2 to TRBJ2-5; maybe TRBD2 (6 bases). This CDR3 region has 15 residues. V was shortened by 3 bases and J by 5 bases, with 16 bases between the two germline ends. Germline lookup yields CDR1 SGHAT and CDR2 FQNNGV. The CDR3 region is CASSFSGTAGETQYF. The DNA of the CDR3 is TGTGCCAGCAGCTTCTCCGGGACTGCAGGGGAGACCCAGTACTTC.

This clone has just one count. This chain uses TRBV11-2 with TRBJ2-3; 8 nucleotides line up with TRBD1. Germline V CDR1 and CDR2: SGHAT, FQNNGV. The CDR3 runs 14 residues. With 5 bases clipped from V and 1 base from J, the junction kept 2 bases outside the gene matches. The CDR3 sequence: CASSQDRGTDTQYF. In DNA form, the CDR3 reads TGTGCCAGCAGCCAGGACAGGGGCACAGATACGCAGTATTTT.

The rearrangement links TRBV7-3 to TRBJ1-1; TRBD1 agrees at 7 bases. The germline V gene encodes CDR1 SGHTA and CDR2 FQGTGA. After removal of 1 base from V and 3 bases from J, the junction contained 8 bases not matched to a gene. CDR3 length equals 16 residues. CDR3 amino acids: CASSLRPGGADTEAFF. DNA for the CDR3: TGTGCCAGCAGCTTAAGGCCAGGGGGAGCGGACACTGAAGCTTTCTTT. Looking up the rest from reference TRBV7-3 and TRBJ1-1 gives the full variable domain: GAGVSQTPSNKVTEKGKYVELRCDPISGHTALYWYRQSLGQGPEFLIYFQGTGAADDSGLPNDRFFAVRPEGSVSTLKIQRTERGDSAVYLCASSLRPGGADTEAFFGQGTRLTVV.

The gene calls are TRBV11-2 and TRBJ2-1; D perhaps matches TRBD1 (6 bases). This CDR3 has 15 amino acids. V lost 5 bases and J lost 6, with 17 bases in between. Per the germline V gene, CDR1 is SGHAT and CDR2 is FQNNGV. The CDR3 loop is CASSPRGTPGNEQFF. CDR3 in DNA: TGTGCCAGCAGCCCTAGGGGGACACCCGGCAATGAGCAGTTCTTC.

The count of this clone is one. The gene calls are TRBV4-1 and TRBJ2-1, with 7 bases fitting TRBD2. The CDR3 extends over 12 amino acids. Looked up from germline, CDR1 is MGHRA and CDR2 is YSYEKL. Trimming removed 5 bases from V and 9 bases from J; junction bases left unmatched: 4. The CDR3: CASSVTGGEQFF. CDR3 bases: TGCGCCAGCAGCGTCACGGGAGGTGAGCAGTTCTTC.

The CDR3 coding sequence is TGTGCCAGCAGCCAAGTTCGAACAGGGACCCAGTACTTC. Its translation: CASSQVRTGTQYF. The gene calls are TRBV3-1 (or the pseudogene TRBV3-2) and TRBJ2-5, with TRBD1 as a possible D gene (5 bases). Trimming cost V 1 base and J 7 bases, with 10 bases left between them. CDR1 is LGHDT, CDR2 YNNKEL, per germline (reference sequence). The CDR3 extends over 13 amino acids.